This T cell receptor beta chain originates from a study of blood T cell repertoires in COVID-19. Study as a whole: Collection of acute and convalescent COVID-19 samples took place in the United States, Italy and Spain. From T cells, B-cell-depleted T cells, or PBMCs came the material, which was cDNA or gDNA.

The CDR3 covers 18 residues. Original methodology: Amplification of reference gene primers was used by the study to estimate nucleated cell counts. Clones were read by immunoSEQ multiplex PCR, and TCRdb kept only the in-frame ones, dropping some. V, J and clone size are those of that table, while D and trimming were read from the DNA. The sample records some 260,000 clones, more than 70% being singletons. The chain carries TRBV21-1 and TRBJ2-5; the table's D call TRBD1 went unverified against the DNA. TRBV21-1 has pseudogene status. The sample comprised peripheral blood. This clonotype was obtained from a woman aged 40 to 49 who had recovered from COVID-19. The CDR3 nucleotides are TGTGCCAGCAGCAAACCCGGACAGGCCTGTGGCCGACGGGAGACCCAGTACTTC. Translating it yields CASSKPGQACGRRETQYF.